The 24 T cell receptor beta chains given below trace back to one sample, sequenced in a study of blood T cell repertoires in COVID-19. Assay: immunoSEQ multiplex PCR; the TCRdb copy retains only in-frame clones and omits some. Seen here are about 130,000 clones, 65% to 90% observed once, and the top ten hold 25% to 30%. The specimen sequenced was peripheral blood. The receptors were sampled from an elderly woman with acute or convalescent COVID-19.

The chain uses TRBV9 and TRBJ2-2, with D unresolved. Between the trimmed V and J ends, which lost 4 bases and 6 bases, there was a span of 16 bases. CDR1 SGDLS and CDR2 YYNGEE come from the germline V gene. There are 15 residues in the CDR3. The chain's CDR3 is CASSPRPLDSGELFF. In DNA form, the CDR3 reads TGTGCCAGCAGCCCACGCCCGTTAGACTCCGGGGAGCTGTTTTTT.

This chain joins TRBV19 and TRBJ1-5; a possible D gene is TRBD1 (6 bases). CDR1 and CDR2 (germline): LNHDA, SQIVND (reference sequence). This CDR3 comprises 13 residues. V lost 6 bases to trimming and J lost 6 bases, with 12 bases between them. The CDR3 here is CASSGQRAQPQHF. The CDR3 DNA is TGTGCCAGTAGCGGACAGCGAGCTCAGCCCCAGCATTTT.

The V gene is TRBV5-1, the J gene TRBJ1-4, with 8 bases lining up with TRBD1. Germline V lookup: CDR1 SGHRS, CDR2 YFSETQ. The ends lost 4 bases at V and 7 bases at J; junction bases unmatched: 6. The CDR3 extends over 14 amino acids. The CDR3 DNA reads TGCGCCAGCAGCGAGACAGGGGCGATTGAAAAACTGTTTTTT. This translates into CASSETGAIEKLFF.

The rearrangement joins TRBV7-3 to TRBJ1-6; D ambiguous. V lost 0 bases, J lost 7 bases, and 10 bases lay in between. Germline CDR1 reads SGHTA; CDR2 reads FQGTGA. The CDR3 is made up of 15 amino acids. The CDR3 sequence is CASSLTSGRNSPLHF. The CDR3 DNA follows: TGTGCCAGCAGCTTAACGTCGGGGAGGAATTCACCCCTCCACTTT. The whole variable domain, remainder taken from reference TRBV7-3 and TRBJ1-6, is GAGVSQTPSNKVTEKGKYVELRCDPISGHTALYWYRQSLGQGPEFLIYFQGTGAADDSGLPNDRFFAVRPEGSVSTLKIQRTERGDSAVYLCASSLTSGRNSPLHFGNGTRLTVT.

The chain couples TRBV28 to TRBJ1-5; maybe TRBD1 (5 bases). Trimming took off 10 bases at V and 3 bases at J, with 13 bases between the two ends. This CDR3 is 13 amino acids long. The germline V gene has CDR1 MDHEN and CDR2 SYDVKM. The CDR3 sequence: CAIDSDTNQPQHF. CDR3 bases: TGTGCCATAGACTCGGACACCAATCAGCCCCAGCATTTT.

The V and J genes are TRBV5-1 and TRBJ1-5; a weak D match, TRBD1 (5 bases). V shed 1 base and J shed 5 bases, with 7 bases lying between them. This CDR3 region has 13 residues. Germline CDR1 is SGHRS and CDR2 is YFSETQ. CDR3 loop: CASSLIGDQPQHF. Here the CDR3 DNA reads TGCGCCAGCAGCTTGATAGGGGATCAGCCCCAGCATTTT.

Only one count was recorded for this clone. The CDR3 sequence is CATSRDDSYNEQFF. CDR3 in DNA: TGTGCCACCAGCAGGGATGACAGTTACAATGAGCAGTTCTTC. The chain combines TRBV15 with TRBJ2-1; possibly TRBD1 for D (5 bases). The CDR3 runs to 14 residues. Germline V CDR1 and CDR2: LNHNV, YYDKDF (reference sequence). Trimming removed 3 bases from V and 4 bases from J, with 10 bases in between.

This clone was seen more than once but under ten times. The J gene is TRBJ1-2, the V gene TRBV10-2, with 10 bases that match TRBD1. With V trimmed by 7 bases and J by 3 bases, 11 bases remained unmatched. Germline values: CDR1 WSHSY, CDR2 SAAADI. The CDR3 totals 16 residues. CDR3 sequence reads: CASTRQGAGVDYGYTF. CDR3 nucleotide sequence: TGCGCCAGCACTAGACAGGGGGCCGGGGTGGACTATGGCTACACCTTC.

The gene calls are TRBV4-1 and TRBJ1-3; D is perhaps TRBD1 (5 bases). This CDR3 is built from 18 residues. Trimming stripped 3 bases from V and 0 bases from J, with 18 bases between. Germline CDR1 and CDR2: MGHRA and YSYEKL. CDR3 DNA: TGCGCCAGCAGCCAGGGATTCAGGGCCCGAATCTCTGGAAACACCATATATTTT. Protein product: CASSQGFRARISGNTIYF.

The chain links TRBV3-1 (or the pseudogene TRBV3-2) to TRBJ2-6; possible D gene TRBD1, 6 bases. Trimming took 1 base from V and 1 from J, leaving 11 bases between them. The length of the CDR3 is 17 residues. The germline V gene has CDR1 LGHDT and CDR2 YNNKEL (reference sequence). CDR3 in DNA: TGTGCCAGCAGCCAAGTTTCTGGGACATCTGGGGCCAACGTCCTGACTTTC. This translates into CASSQVSGTSGANVLTF.

The V call is TRBV5-4, the J call TRBJ2-1; 8 nucleotides agree with TRBD1. CDR3 length equals 15 residues. Trimming took 6 bases from V and 0 from J; bases not matched to a gene: 5. The V gene's germline CDR1 is SGHNT and CDR2 YYREEE (reference sequence). For the CDR3, the DNA is TGTGCCAGCACCCCCGGGACAGGCTCCTACAATGAGCAGTTCTTC. This gives the protein CASTPGTGSYNEQFF.

CDR3 nucleotide sequence: TGTGCCAGCAGTTTTTGGGGCGCCTACAATGAGCAGTTCTTC. The encoded protein is CASSFWGAYNEQFF. The V call is TRBV27, the J call TRBJ2-1; D perhaps matches TRBD1 (5 bases). CDR3 length equals 14 residues. Germline values: CDR1 MNHEY, CDR2 SMNVEV (reference sequence). With 3 bases removed from V and 2 bases from J, the gap between germline ends came to 8 bases.

The chain recombines TRBV28 with TRBJ2-3; 7 positions agree with TRBD2. This CDR3 region has 13 residues. CDR1 MDHEN and CDR2 SYDVKM come from the germline V gene. Losses at the gene ends were 9 bases for V and 4 bases for J; bases not matched to a gene: 7. This CDR3 reads CASISGGADTQYF. In nucleotides, the CDR3 is TGTGCCAGTATATCGGGAGGCGCAGATACGCAGTATTTT.

The CDR3 DNA reads TGTGCCAGCAGCCAAGCTTTGGCTAGTAGAGAGACCCAGTACTTC. Residues: CASSQALASRETQYF. The chain combines TRBV3-1 (or the pseudogene TRBV3-2) with TRBJ2-5, with D unresolved. CDR1 LGHDT and CDR2 YNNKEL come from the germline V gene (reference sequence). The length of the CDR3 is 15 residues. Trimming took off 1 base at V and 4 bases at J, with 13 bases between the two ends.

This chain links TRBV3-1 (or the pseudogene TRBV3-2) with TRBJ1-1, with a weak D call TRBD1 (5 bases). Trimming left V 4 bases short and J 13 bases short, with 16 bases between. Germline V gives CDR1 LGHDT, CDR2 YNNKEL (reference sequence). The CDR3 is 12 amino acids. The CDR3 DNA reads TGTGCCAGCAGCCGACAACAGGAAAGGGTTTTCTTT. Protein sequence: CASSRQQERVFF.

The chain couples TRBV28 to TRBJ1-2; D unresolved. There are 12 residues in the CDR3. V gave up 3 bases and J gave up 1 base, with 3 bases separating them. From germline, CDR1 is MDHEN and CDR2 SYDVKM. The CDR3 protein is CASSFNNYGYTF. In DNA, the CDR3 is TGTGCCAGCAGTTTCAATAACTATGGCTACACCTTC.

Details on this clone: A clone one base away is much larger, so this may be a read error. In the same sample, other DNA sequences code for this CDR3. This sequence joins TRBV5-1 and TRBJ1-1, with D unresolved. The germline V gene has CDR1 SGHRS and CDR2 YFSETQ. The ends were cut back, 1 base at V and 3 bases at J, with 7 bases in the middle. The CDR3 covers 13 residues. CDR3 sequence reads: CASSLKLDTEAFF. CDR3 bases: TGCGCCAGCAGCTTGAAGTTAGACACTGAAGCTTTCTTT.

This clone was seen more than once but under ten times. The chain recombines TRBV5-1 with TRBJ1-1, with 10 bases identical to TRBD1. The CDR3 loop spans 14 amino acids. Losses at the gene ends were 5 bases for V and 7 bases for J; bases not matched to a gene: 8. CDR1 is SGHRS, CDR2 YFSETQ, per germline. CDR3 sequence: CASRGTGASIEAFF. The CDR3 DNA reads TGCGCCAGCAGGGGGACAGGGGCTTCAATTGAAGCTTTCTTT.

This chain uses TRBV20-1 with TRBJ2-1; 8 bases fit TRBD2. CDR1 DFQATT and CDR2 SNEGSKA come from the germline V gene (reference sequence). The CDR3 is made up of 14 amino acids. Unmatched junction bases numbered 5, after V lost 3 bases and J lost 4 bases. CDR3 loop: CSASIASGYNEQFF. The CDR3 nucleotides are TGCAGTGCTAGTATAGCTAGCGGGTACAATGAGCAGTTCTTC.

This chain joins TRBV6-4 and TRBJ2-1, with 8 bases lining up with TRBD1. The CDR3 has 14 residues. Germline V gives CDR1 MRHNA, CDR2 SNTAGT. After removal of 4 bases from V and 8 bases from J, the junction contained 7 bases not matched to a gene. The CDR3 sequence: CASSALGRGHEQFF. The DNA for the CDR3 is TGTGCCAGCAGTGCTCTGGGCAGGGGGCATGAGCAGTTCTTC.

This clone was seen a handful of times. V and J are TRBV3-1 (or the pseudogene TRBV3-2) and TRBJ1-2; D not certain. Germline CDR1 LGHDT, CDR2 YNNKEL (reference sequence). Trimming left V 1 base short and J 3 bases short, with 3 bases between. This CDR3 has 12 residues. CDR3 loop: CASSQADYGYTF. CDR3 in DNA: TGTGCCAGCAGCCAAGCCGACTATGGCTACACCTTC.

About this clone: At the DNA level, this CDR3 is encoded by other sequences in the same sample as well. V usage is TRBV2 and J usage is TRBJ1-2; no reliable D call. V lost 3 bases to trimming and J lost 5 bases, with 7 bases between them. This CDR3 region has 12 residues. From germline, CDR1 is SNHLY and CDR2 FYNNEI. The CDR3 sequence: CASSERGYGYTF. For the CDR3, the DNA is TGTGCCAGCAGTGAGAGAGGGTATGGCTACACCTTC.

This chain joins TRBV5-8 and TRBJ2-1, with D perhaps matching TRBD1 (6 bases). The germline V and J ends were trimmed by 3 bases and 9 bases, with 22 bases remaining between them. Germline values: CDR1 SGHTS, CDR2 YDEGEE. This CDR3 comprises 16 residues. The CDR3 DNA reads as TGTGCCAGCAGCTACCTACAGGGTGGGTCTTTGGGTGAGCAGTTCTTC. It specifies CASSYLQGGSLGEQFF.

This clone was picked up one time. The genes are TRBV3-1 (or the pseudogene TRBV3-2) and TRBJ2-3; TRBD1 matches at 8 bases. V was pared by 1 base and J by 2 bases, with 5 bases of the junction left unmatched. The germline V gene encodes CDR1 LGHDT and CDR2 YNNKEL (reference sequence). The CDR3 is made up of 16 amino acids. CDR3 nucleotide sequence: TGTGCCAGCAGCCAAGTGTCAGGGGGCCTCACAGATACGCAGTATTTT. Translation: CASSQVSGGLTDTQYF.